This T cell receptor (beta chain) was identified during a study of T-cell reconstitution after alpha-beta-depleted transplantation in children. Study-level results: Reportedly, only several hundred clones from non-depleted graft cells drove alpha-beta T-cell counts at about two months. A year post-transplant, T-cell counts and diversity derived mostly from newly produced T cells. The study traced high day-60 TCRbeta diversity in some patients to surviving recipient T cells and thymic progenitors.

V lost 0 bases, J lost 5 bases, and 8 bases lay in between. Per germline, CDR1 SGHRS and CDR2 YFSETQ. This CDR3 spans 13 amino acids. The library targeted TCRbeta and was prepared with unique molecular identifiers. TCRdb reprocessed the PCR reads with MiXCR, giving one entry per CDR3 protein. The data hold nearly 350,000 distinct CDR3 sequences, with about a sixth observed a single time. This clonotype was detected a few times. The antigen is unknown. This specimen consisted of PBMCs, mostly from graft donor cells, obtained 360 days after TCRalphabeta/CD19-depleted stem cell transplant. The sequence derives from a male patient under 10 years old who had a stem cell transplant for acute lymphoblastic leukemia, so the T cells may come from the graft donor. This chain connects TRBV5-1 to TRBJ2-5, with D unclear. The CDR3 is CASSLDIPETQYF. The CDR3 DNA reads TGCGCCAGCAGCTTGGACATACCGGAGACCCAGTACTTC.